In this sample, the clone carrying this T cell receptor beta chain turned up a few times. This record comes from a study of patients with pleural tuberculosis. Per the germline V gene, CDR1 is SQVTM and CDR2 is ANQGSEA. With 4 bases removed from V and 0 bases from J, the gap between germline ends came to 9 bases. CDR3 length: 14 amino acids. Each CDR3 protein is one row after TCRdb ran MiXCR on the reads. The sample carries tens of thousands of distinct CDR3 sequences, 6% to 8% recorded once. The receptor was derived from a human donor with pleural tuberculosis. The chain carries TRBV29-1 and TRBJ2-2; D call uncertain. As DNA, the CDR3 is TGCAGCGTTGTATCGGTCGCGAACACCGGGGAGCTGTTTTTT. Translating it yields CSVVSVANTGELFF.